This is a list of T cell receptor beta chains from one sample in a study of PD-L1 blockade in urothelial cancer. Generated by immunoSEQ multiplex PCR, the TCRdb table keeps only in-frame clones and is missing some. Of about 55,000 clones in the sample, around 74% were seen once. Sequencing used PBMCs, obtained around atezolizumab (anti-PD-L1) treatment. The receptors here all came from a man between 70 and 80 years old with urothelial cancer. Both conserved end residues are part of each CDR3. D genes are given only for firm matches. For some rows the clone size is stated as once, few or many, or as a class when expanded; others skip it.

j_call cdr3_length clone_size v_call d_call cdr3_nt cdr3_aa
TRBJ1-3 14 NA TRBV25-1 NA TGTGCCAGCAGTTTCCAGGGCCCTGGAAACACCATATATTTT CASSFQGPGNTIYF
TRBJ2-1 14 NA TRBV5-1 NA TGCGCCAGCAGCCTGCAGGACAGCCAGAATGAGCAGTTCTTC CASSLQDSQNEQFF
TRBJ1-2 14 few TRBV7-8 TRBD1 TGTGCCAGCAGCTGGGACAGGGGAACCTATGGCTACACCTTC CASSWDRGTYGYTF
TRBJ1-1 19 NA TRBV4-1 NA TGCGCCAGCAGCCAAGATTTTTTGGCAGGGTCCCGAATGAACACTGAAGCTTTCTTT CASSQDFLAGSRMNTEAFF
TRBJ2-7 15 NA TRBV27 TRBD1 TGTGCCAGCAGTTACCGACGGGCAGGGGGTTACGAGCAGTACTTC CASSYRRAGGYEQYF
TRBJ2-1 15 few TRBV28 TRBD1 TGTGCCAGCAGTAAACAGGGGGCTCAAAGCAATGAGCAGTTCTTC CASSKQGAQSNEQFF
TRBJ1-4 13 NA TRBV27 NA TGTGCCAGCAGCAGGAGGGGGGGTGAAAAACTGTTTTTT CASSRRGGEKLFF
TRBJ1-4 16 NA TRBV27 TRBD1 TGTGCCAGCAGTCCGATCGGGACAGGGCGGGTTGAAAAACTGTTTTTT CASSPIGTGRVEKLFF
TRBJ1-6 14 NA TRBV6-5 NA TGTGCCAGCAGTTACAAAGGGCGGGATTCACCCCTCCACTTT CASSYKGRDSPLHF
TRBJ2-7 14 once TRBV27 NA TGTGCCAGCAGCCCCCGCGGCAGGGTCACCGAGCAGTACTTC CASSPRGRVTEQYF
TRBJ2-1 17 NA TRBV7-6 TRBD2 TGTGCCAGCAGCATGGAGTTTGTCGTAGCGGGAGACAATGAGCAGTTCTTC CASSMEFVVAGDNEQFF
TRBJ1-2 15 few TRBV27 NA TGTGCCAGCAGTTTAGGCGTGACTTCCCAGCTGGGCTACACCTTC CASSLGVTSQLGYTF
TRBJ2-1 15 NA TRBV5-4 TRBD1 TGTGCCAGCAGCTTAGGACAGGGACCGAGGGATGAGCAGTTCTTC CASSLGQGPRDEQFF
TRBJ1-2 13 few TRBV6-5 TRBD1 TGTGCCAGCAGGGAACAGGGGAGGCATGGCTACACCTTC CASREQGRHGYTF
TRBJ1-1 13 few TRBV18 NA TGTGCCAGCTCACCACAGGGGATGACTGAAGCTTTCTTT CASSPQGMTEAFF
TRBJ2-1 16 NA TRBV4-3 TRBD1 TGCGCCAGCAGCCAAGGAACAGGGGGCGTTGGAAATGAGCAGTTCTTC CASSQGTGGVGNEQFF
TRBJ2-1 16 NA TRBV11-2 TRBD2 TGTGCCAGCAGCTTGGGAGGGACTAGCGGGAAGAATGAGCAGTTCTTC CASSLGGTSGKNEQFF
TRBJ1-5 14 NA TRBV2 NA TGTGCCAGTGAACCAGGCCAGGGCAATCAGCCCCAGCATTTT CASEPGQGNQPQHF
TRBJ1-1 14 NA TRBV4-2 NA TGTGCCAGCAGCCAAGATCCCAGGTCTTTTGAAGCTTTCTTT CASSQDPRSFEAFF
TRBJ2-7 19 NA TRBV10-1 TRBD1 TGCGCCAGCAGGCTGCCGGGACAGAGAAATGATGATGGGTCCTACGAGCAGTACTTC CASRLPGQRNDDGSYEQYF
TRBJ2-7 13 once TRBV5-1 NA TGCGCCAGCAGCTTGGGATCAGGCTACGAGCAGTACTTC CASSLGSGYEQYF
TRBJ1-1 14 NA TRBV7-9 NA TGTGCCAGCAGCTCGACAGGCATGAACACTGAAGCTTTCTTT CASSSTGMNTEAFF
TRBJ2-7 15 NA TRBV11-2 NA TGTGCCAGCAGCTCCGGGGGTGGGTTTGGCGTAAAGCAGTACTTC CASSSGGGFGVKQYF
TRBJ2-2 19 NA TRBV9 TRBD1 TGTGCCAGCAGCAACCGGGGGCAGGGGGCCCTACTGAACACCGGGGAGCTGTTTTTT CASSNRGQGALLNTGELFF
TRBJ2-7 13 few TRBV5-8 NA TGTGCCAGCAGCCTTTTCAGCGGGCTCGAGCAGTACTTC CASSLFSGLEQYF
TRBJ2-3 15 NA TRBV9 NA TGTGCCAGCAGCGTATCGGCGGGGTACACAGATACGCAGTATTTT CASSVSAGYTDTQYF
TRBJ2-7 13 NA TRBV6-1 NA TGTGCCAGCAGTGGGGGACAATACTACGAGCAGTACTTC CASSGGQYYEQYF
TRBJ1-5 14 NA TRBV19 TRBD1 TGTGCCAGTAGCGGGACAGCTACTAATCAGCCCCAGCATTTT CASSGTATNQPQHF
TRBJ2-5 15 NA TRBV18 TRBD1 TGTGCCAGCTCACCACCCTCGACAGGGTCGAAGACCCAGTACTTC CASSPPSTGSKTQYF
TRBJ2-7 13 once TRBV18 TRBD2 TGTGCCAGCTCAAGCGGGGAGACCTACGAGCAGTACTTC CASSSGETYEQYF
TRBJ2-5 15 NA TRBV7-7 NA TGTGCTAGCAGCTTTAGCGGACAGGCCCAAGAGACCCAGTACTTC CASSFSGQAQETQYF
TRBJ1-2 12 few TRBV6-6 TRBD1 TGTGCCAGCACCCCGGGACAGGGTGGCTACACCTTC CASTPGQGGYTF
TRBJ2-1 18 NA TRBV9 TRBD2 TGTGCCAGCAGCGCTTCAAAGCGGACTAGCGGGGGGGCCCTTGAGCAGTTCTTC CASSASKRTSGGALEQFF
TRBJ2-3 11 NA TRBV20-1 NA TGCAGTGCTAGTCGGGAAGATACGCAGTATTTT CSASREDTQYF
TRBJ1-2 12 NA TRBV28 NA TGTGCCAGCAGTTCGACAAACTATGGCTACACCTTC CASSSTNYGYTF
TRBJ1-1 16 few TRBV5-4 TRBD1 TGTGCCAGCAGCTTGGCCATACGACAGGGCAACACTGAAGCTTTCTTT CASSLAIRQGNTEAFF
TRBJ2-7 12 NA TRBV10-3 NA TGTGCCATCAAGGACAGTCAAGGCGAGCAGTACTTC CAIKDSQGEQYF
TRBJ1-2 15 NA TRBV19 NA TGTGCCAGTATAGAGAGGGGACAACTTTCTTATGGCTACACCTTC CASIERGQLSYGYTF
TRBJ2-3 13 NA TRBV18 NA TGTGCCAGCTCACCAATCCGAGGGGATACGCAGTATTTT CASSPIRGDTQYF
TRBJ1-2 12 NA TRBV7-9 NA TGTGCCAGCAGCTTACAAGGGGATGGCTACACCTTC CASSLQGDGYTF
TRBJ2-7 15 NA TRBV7-9 NA TGTGCCAGCAGCTTTTCAGGTGACAGCTCCTACGAGCAGTACTTC CASSFSGDSSYEQYF
TRBJ1-1 16 NA TRBV6-6 TRBD1 TGTGCCAGCAGCGCTACCCCGGGACAGGGGATCACTGAAGCTTTCTTT CASSATPGQGITEAFF
TRBJ1-1 14 NA TRBV5-6 NA TGTGCCAGCAGCTTGGACGCAGGGAACACTGAAGCTTTCTTT CASSLDAGNTEAFF
TRBJ1-1 14 NA TRBV2 NA TGTGCCAGCGGTAGGGACACTATGAACACTGAAGCTTTCTTT CASGRDTMNTEAFF
TRBJ2-5 14 NA TRBV9 TRBD2 TGTGCCAGCAGCGCGGCGGGAGGTTGGGAGACCCAGTACTTC CASSAAGGWETQYF
TRBJ2-5 14 NA TRBV7-9 TRBD1 TGTGCCAGCAGCCCCTCAGGGGGCCGGGAGACCCAGTACTTC CASSPSGGRETQYF